These 14 T cell receptor beta chains came from one sample sequenced in a study of regulatory T cells in long-lasting Graves disease. Building of the TCR beta libraries involved iRepertoire HTBI primers and Arm-PCR of CDR3 regions. Via MiXCR, TCRdb re-called the multiplex PCR reads, giving one row per CDR3 protein. The sample yields approximately 690,000 distinct CDR3 sequences, roughly 30% seen once. Time point of the sample: persistent/refractory GD, antithyroid drugs over 5 years with positive TRAb. From PBMCs, RNA was extracted and then used to make the TCR library. This material consisted of peripheral blood mononuclear cells (PBMCs), taken when the disease was refractory, from a patient treated with antithyroid drugs. These receptor sequences come from a female donor with Graves disease.

The CDR3 reads CASSPPRLGAETQYF. CDR3 bases: TGTGCCAGCTCACCACCGCGATTGGGGGCAGAGACCCAGTACTTC. This sequence joins TRBV18 and TRBJ2-5; D might be TRBD1 (6 bases). This CDR3 is built from 15 residues. V lost 0 bases and J 4 bases, leaving 12 bases between the germline ends. Germline assignment: CDR1 KGHSH and CDR2 LQKENI.

With regard to this clonotype: A read error is possible here, since a much larger clone lies one base away. The genes are TRBV11-2 and TRBJ1-2; D is unresolved. V lost 4 bases and J lost 0, with 12 bases in between. The CDR3 sequence is 15 residues long. CDR1 and CDR2 from the germline V gene are SGHAT and FQNNGV. The CDR3: CASSSDISTNYGYTF. In nucleotides, the CDR3 is TGTGCCAGCAGCTCAGATATCAGCACTAACTATGGCTACACCTTC.

This clonotype was counted ten times or more. The V and J genes are TRBV12-3 or TRBV12-4 and TRBJ1-2, with 7 positions matching TRBD1. V was clipped by 5 bases and J by 8 bases; unmatched bases: 8. The CDR3 loop spans 13 amino acids. The CDR3 here is CASSPIDRVGYTF. DNA of the CDR3: TGTGCCAGCAGTCCCATTGACAGGGTGGGCTACACCTTC.

This clonotype was observed a few times. V is TRBV19 and J is TRBJ1-5; no firm D call. This CDR3 has 13 amino acids. With 6 bases removed from V and 4 bases from J, the gap between germline ends came to 10 bases. Looked up from germline, CDR1 is LNHDA and CDR2 is SQIVND (reference sequence). The chain's CDR3 is CASRVGLNQPQHF. The CDR3 DNA is TGTGCCAGTAGGGTCGGACTAAATCAGCCCCAGCATTTT.

The V and J genes are TRBV5-1 and TRBJ1-2; TRBD1 might be the D (5 bases). This CDR3 region has 15 residues. V was clipped by 0 bases and J by 2 bases, with 11 bases between them. CDR1 is SGHRS, CDR2 YFSETQ, per germline. CDR3 sequence (DNA): TGCGCCAGCAGCTTGGAGGGACCGGGGAACTATGGCTACACCTTC. It codes for CASSLEGPGNYGYTF.

V usage is TRBV5-1 and J usage is TRBJ2-2, with a weak D call TRBD1 (6 bases). V was cut by 4 bases and J by 2 bases, with 12 bases left in between. CDR1 and CDR2 from the germline V gene are SGHRS and YFSETQ. The CDR3 is 15 amino acids. The DNA for the CDR3 is TGCGCCAGCAGCACCCCCGGGACAAACACCGGGGAGCTGTTTTTT. Its protein is CASSTPGTNTGELFF. The full variable domain, its missing parts supplied by reference TRBV5-1 and TRBJ2-2, is KAGVTQTPRYLIKTRGQQVTLSCSPISGHRSVSWYQQTPGQGLQFLFEYFSETQRNKGNFPGRFSGRQFSNSRSEMNVSTLELGDSALYLCASSTPGTNTGELFFGEGSRLTVL.

The chain carries TRBV13 and TRBJ2-7; TRBD2 agrees at 7 bases. The V segment lost 7 bases and the J segment 2 bases; nucleotides outside the gene matches: 11. This CDR3 contains 15 residues. Germline V lookup: CDR1 PRHDT, CDR2 FYEKMQ (reference sequence). The CDR3 bases are TGTGCCAGCACCAATCTCGGGGGGTTGCCCTACGAGCAGTACTTC. This sequence encodes CASTNLGGLPYEQYF.

This clonotype came up many times. The CDR3 loop is CASSKEQGAPRLGNEKLFF. The CDR3 DNA reads as TGTGCCAGCAGCAAAGAACAGGGGGCGCCTCGACTGGGTAATGAAAAACTGTTTTTT. The V call is TRBV16, the J call TRBJ1-4, with 9 nucleotides matching TRBD1. CDR3 length: 19 amino acids. Losses at the gene ends were 5 bases for V and 4 bases for J; bases not matched to a gene: 17. Looked up from germline, CDR1 is KGHSY and CDR2 is FQNENV.

This clonotype has at least ten counts. Written as DNA, the CDR3 is TGTGCCAGCAGTTTCAGCCGGGGCACCAATCAGCCCCAGCATTTT. Translating it yields CASSFSRGTNQPQHF. The chain recombines TRBV27 with TRBJ1-5; D might be TRBD1 (5 bases). The germline CDR1 and CDR2 sequences are MNHEY and SMNVEV (reference sequence). V was pared by 3 bases and J by 3 bases, with 12 bases between. The length of the CDR3 is 15 residues.

This clonotype was detected a few times. Sequence at one end of the junction differs from germline and may be a read error. The chain recombines TRBV28 with TRBJ1-2; the D gene is possibly TRBD1 (6 bases). The CDR3 has 12 amino acids. The germline V gene has CDR1 MDHEN and CDR2 SYDVKM. The CDR3 region is CASSFLRGGHTF. DNA for the CDR3: TGTGCCAGCAGTTTCCTCAGGGGTGGCCACACCTTC.

The rearrangement joins TRBV6-5 to TRBJ1-2; no clear D. V was cut by 4 bases and J by 2 bases, with 14 bases left in between. The CDR3 consists of 15 residues. Germline CDR1 and CDR2: MNHEY and SVGAGI. The CDR3 DNA is TGTGCCAGCAGTTCGGCACGGCGTTTGAACTATGGCTACACCTTC. Protein product: CASSSARRLNYGYTF.

V usage is TRBV30 and J usage is TRBJ1-1; D is unclear. V lost 3 bases to trimming and J lost 1 base, with 6 bases between them. Germline V CDR1 and CDR2: GTSNPN, SVGIG (reference sequence). The CDR3 runs 12 residues. CDR3 nucleotides: TGTGCCTGGAGCTCAGGGAACACTGAAGCTTTCTTT. Its translation: CAWSSGNTEAFF.

The chain combines TRBV6-5 with TRBJ1-5, with 8 positions matching TRBD1. The CDR3 covers 14 residues. Germline-derived CDR1 and CDR2 are MNHEY and SVGAGI. With 2 bases clipped from V and 8 bases from J, the junction kept 5 bases outside the gene matches. CDR3: CASSYEAGGKPQHF. DNA for the CDR3: TGTGCCAGCAGTTACGAGGCAGGGGGCAAGCCCCAGCATTTT.

This clonotype was seen a handful of times. The chain joins TRBV29-1 to TRBJ1-2; 10 nucleotides line up with TRBD1. The V gene end was trimmed by 5 bases and the J gene end by 1 base; junction bases not matched to a gene: 7. The germline V gene encodes CDR1 SQVTM and CDR2 ANQGSEA. This CDR3 contains 15 residues. The DNA of the CDR3 is TGCAGCGTTAACCGGGACAGGGGAAATAACTATGGCTACACCTTC. This translates into CSVNRDRGNNYGYTF.